Listed below are T cell receptor beta chains from one sample, sequenced in a study of T-cell memory formation after mild COVID-19. TCRdb redid the calling of the 5' RACE reads with MiXCR, one entry per CDR3 protein. The table has roughly 14,000 distinct CDR3 sequences, roughly 19% seen once. The sequenced sample consisted of PBMCs or a T cell subset sorted from them (not recorded which). The receptors were sampled from an adult woman who had mild COVID-19 (a few samples of this study predate the infection). Cell type and time point are not known. The CDR3 runs from the conserved cysteine through the conserved F or W. The D gene is left open where the match is weak. Some rows have no size entry. The others give once, few or many, or a class for an expanded clone.

len,v_gene,j_gene,d_gene,abundance,CDR3aa,CDR3nt
14,TRBV29-1,TRBJ2-2,TRBD1,medium-sized,CSVWTGLDTGELFF,TGCAGCGTCTGGACAGGGCTCGACACCGGGGAGCTGTTTTTT
15,TRBV7-9,TRBJ1-2,-,many,CASSLVSGSNYGYTF,TGTGCCAGCAGCTTAGTGTCGGGGTCAAACTATGGCTACACCTTC
14,TRBV19,TRBJ1-1,TRBD1,many,CASSMDRGNTEAFF,TGTGCCAGTAGTATGGACAGGGGTAACACTGAAGCTTTCTTT
15,TRBV24-1,TRBJ2-3,-,-,CATSDLTHETDTQYF,TGTGCCACCAGTGATCTGACACACGAGACAGATACGCAGTATTTT
15,TRBV6-6,TRBJ1-1,-,many,CASSPIINMNTEAFF,TGTGCCAGCAGTCCTATAATCAACATGAACACTGAAGCTTTCTTT
15,TRBV7-2,TRBJ2-7,TRBD1,many,CASSFVRDRAYEQYF,TGTGCCAGCAGCTTTGTCCGGGACAGGGCCTACGAGCAGTACTTC
13,TRBV4-2,TRBJ2-7,-,medium-sized,CASSQSSSYEQYF,TGTGCCAGCAGCCAGAGCAGCTCCTACGAGCAGTACTTC
16,TRBV7-2,TRBJ2-5,TRBD1,many,CASSSWDRGLQETQYF,TGTGCCAGCAGCTCCTGGGACAGGGGCCTCCAAGAGACCCAGTACTTC
14,TRBV29-1,TRBJ1-1,-,many,CSAEWTPGSTEAFF,TGCAGCGCCGAATGGACCCCAGGCAGTACTGAAGCTTTCTTT
13,TRBV5-1,TRBJ2-1,TRBD1,many,CASSLRGLNEQFF,TGCGCCAGCAGCTTGAGGGGGCTAAATGAGCAGTTCTTC
14,TRBV20-1,TRBJ2-3,TRBD2,many,CSTRLAFSTDTQYF,TGCAGTACTAGACTAGCGTTTAGCACAGATACGCAGTATTTT
18,TRBV12-3/TRBV12-4,TRBJ1-5,-,many,CASSLYQLGRVSNQPQHF,TGTGCCAGCAGTTTATATCAGCTGGGGAGAGTTAGCAATCAGCCCCAGCATTTT
15,TRBV4-1,TRBJ2-7,-,many,CASSQEPGLSYEQYF,TGCGCCAGCAGCCAAGAGCCGGGACTGTCCTACGAGCAGTACTTC
16,TRBV6-4,TRBJ2-1,-,many,CASKPVGGQSYNEQFF,TGTGCCAGCAAGCCCGTCGGGGGACAGTCCTACAATGAGCAGTTCTTC
15,TRBV29-1,TRBJ2-7,-,many,CSVAGTGTVHYEQYF,TGCAGCGTTGCGGGGACCGGGACTGTCCACTACGAGCAGTACTTC
15,TRBV7-2,TRBJ2-1,TRBD1,many,CASSPRQGFLNEQFF,TGTGCCAGCAGTCCCCGACAGGGCTTCCTCAATGAGCAGTTCTTC
14,TRBV7-9,TRBJ1-2,-,many,CASILTDSNYGYTF,TGTGCCAGCATCTTGACAGATTCTAACTATGGCTACACCTTC
16,TRBV4-3,TRBJ2-1,TRBD2,many,CASSHQLAGVYNEQFF,TGCGCCAGCAGCCATCAACTAGCGGGAGTCTACAATGAGCAGTTCTTC
14,TRBV25-1,TRBJ1-1,-,many,CASNERGADTEAFF,TGTGCCAGCAACGAGCGGGGGGCAGACACTGAAGCTTTCTTT
18,TRBV20-1,TRBJ2-1,-,many,CSARDRSIEGELYNEQFF,TGCAGTGCTAGAGATCGTTCCATTGAGGGGGAGCTTTACAATGAGCAGTTCTTC
13,TRBV7-9,TRBJ1-2,-,many,CASSPLRVYGYTF,TGTGCCAGCAGCCCACTCCGGGTGTATGGCTACACCTTC
13,TRBV9,TRBJ1-2,TRBD1,many,CASSSTGGRGYTF,TGTGCCAGCAGCTCTACAGGGGGCCGTGGCTACACCTTC
15,TRBV12-3/TRBV12-4,TRBJ1-6,TRBD1,-,CASSRPGQGNSPLHF,TGTGCCAGCAGCCGCCCGGGACAGGGTAATTCACCCCTCCACTTT
13,TRBV19,TRBJ2-1,-,many,CASKNSPYNEQFF,TGTGCCAGTAAGAATAGCCCGTACAATGAGCAGTTCTTC
13,TRBV7-9,TRBJ2-7,-,-,CASIRGSSYEQYF,TGTGCCAGCATTCGGGGGTCCTCCTACGAGCAGTACTTC
15,TRBV6-6,TRBJ2-3,TRBD2,-,CASSYSGTTTDTQYF,TGTGCCAGCAGTTACTCCGGGACTACGACAGATACGCAGTATTTT
14,TRBV7-2,TRBJ2-7,-,-,CASSLESGTGEQYF,TGTGCCAGCAGCTTAGAGTCCGGGACCGGCGAGCAGTACTTC
14,TRBV15,TRBJ2-1,-,many,CATSRVDTYNEQFF,TGTGCCACCAGCAGAGTCGACACCTACAATGAGCAGTTCTTC
16,TRBV27,TRBJ2-3,TRBD1,-,CASSLITGASTDTQYF,TGTGCCAGCAGTTTAATTACAGGGGCTAGCACAGATACGCAGTATTTT
14,TRBV12-3/TRBV12-4,TRBJ2-5,TRBD2,many,CASSLTLAGETQYF,TGTGCCAGCAGTTTGACACTAGCGGGGGAGACCCAGTACTTC
12,TRBV29-1,TRBJ1-3,-,-,CSVREPGNTIYF,TGCAGCGTACGGGAACCTGGAAACACCATATATTTT
17,TRBV6-2/TRBV6-3,TRBJ1-4,-,many,CASSYLSVPGPNEKLFF,TGTGCCAGCAGTTACCTCTCCGTGCCGGGACCTAATGAAAAACTGTTTTTT
12,TRBV6-2/TRBV6-3,TRBJ1-1,-,many,CASWGHQLEAFF,TGTGCCAGCTGGGGACACCAACTTGAAGCTTTCTTT
16,TRBV11-2,TRBJ2-3,-,many,CASSRVRGPTTDTQYF,TGTGCCAGCAGCCGCGTGCGCGGCCCGACCACAGATACGCAGTATTTT
13,TRBV7-8,TRBJ2-5,-,few,CASNPGDQETQYF,TGTGCCAGCAACCCCGGGGACCAAGAGACCCAGTACTTC
15,TRBV4-3,TRBJ2-3,TRBD2,many,CASSQSWTRSDTQYF,TGCGCCAGCAGCCAATCCTGGACTAGATCAGATACGCAGTATTTT
16,TRBV27,TRBJ2-1,-,medium-sized,CASSSPFGGINNEQFF,TGTGCCAGCAGTTCACCCTTTGGCGGGATAAACAATGAGCAGTTCTTC
15,TRBV5-1,TRBJ1-1,-,many,CASSVWTADPTEAFF,TGCGCCAGCAGCGTCTGGACTGCTGATCCCACTGAAGCTTTCTTT
16,TRBV5-1,TRBJ2-7,TRBD2,many,CASSLGASGGYYEQYF,TGCGCCAGCAGCTTGGGTGCTAGCGGGGGGTACTACGAGCAGTACTTC
13,TRBV11-2,TRBJ2-3,-,-,CASSFTGVNTQYF,TGTGCCAGCAGCTTTACCGGGGTCAATACGCAGTATTTT
12,TRBV7-6,TRBJ2-1,-,many,CASTDRNNEQFF,TGTGCCAGCACGGACAGAAACAATGAGCAGTTCTTC
15,TRBV5-4,TRBJ1-2,-,many,CASSLPGRGVYGYTF,TGTGCCAGCAGCTTACCGGGCAGAGGGGTCTATGGCTACACCTTC
14,TRBV30,TRBJ1-4,TRBD1,many,CARSTGQGREKLFF,TGTGCCCGCAGCACGGGACAGGGTAGGGAAAAACTGTTTTTT
14,TRBV7-9,TRBJ2-4,TRBD1,many,CASSSGTGFFSRYF,TGTGCCAGCAGCTCCGGGACAGGTTTTTTCTCTCGGTACTTC
14,TRBV6-5,TRBJ2-3,-,-,CASRFGPMTDTQYF,TGTGCCAGCAGATTTGGGCCAATGACAGATACGCAGTATTTT
14,TRBV6-2/TRBV6-3,TRBJ2-5,-,-,CASSYGGSYNEQYF,TGTGCCAGCAGTTACGGGGGGAGCTACAATGAGCAGTACTTC
15,TRBV19,TRBJ2-1,-,many,CASSIRQDSYNEQFF,TGTGCCAGTAGTATAAGGCAGGACTCCTACAATGAGCAGTTCTTC
13,TRBV12-3/TRBV12-4,TRBJ2-5,-,many,CASRGDSVGTQYF,TGTGCCAGCAGAGGCGACAGCGTCGGGACCCAGTACTTC
18,TRBV4-1,TRBJ2-2,TRBD2,many,CASSQVYPGGPGTGELFF,TGCGCCAGCAGCCAAGTTTATCCGGGAGGGCCGGGCACCGGGGAGCTGTTTTTT
17,TRBV6-6,TRBJ2-7,TRBD2,-,CASSSPSGESFSYEQYF,TGTGCCAGCAGTTCACCCAGCGGGGAAAGCTTCTCCTACGAGCAGTACTTC
14,TRBV5-1,TRBJ2-3,-,many,CASSLQGSTDTQYF,TGCGCCAGCAGCTTGCAGGGGAGCACAGATACGCAGTATTTT
20,TRBV3-1,TRBJ2-5,-,many,CASSRRDPRPTPSPQETQYF,TGTGCCAGCAGCCGCCGGGACCCCCGGCCGACGCCTTCTCCACAAGAGACCCAGTACTTC
17,TRBV6-5,TRBJ1-2,-,few,CASSYPIGGAGNYGYTF,TGTGCCAGCAGTTACCCCATTGGTGGGGCCGGGAATTATGGCTACACCTTC
14,TRBV7-3,TRBJ2-5,-,many,CASSSVPPGETQYF,TGTGCCAGCAGCAGTGTTCCTCCTGGGGAGACCCAGTACTTC
16,TRBV20-1,TRBJ1-6,TRBD1,many,CSARLRTGLENSPLHF,TGCAGTGCTAGACTCCGGACAGGCCTCGAAAATTCACCCCTCCACTTT
14,TRBV27,TRBJ2-7,TRBD2,many,CATVKLAGAYEQYF,TGTGCCACCGTCAAACTAGCGGGGGCCTACGAGCAGTACTTC
15,TRBV24-1,TRBJ1-5,TRBD1,many,CATSDGTVSNQPQHF,TGTGCCACCAGTGACGGGACAGTTAGCAATCAGCCCCAGCATTTT